This T cell receptor (beta chain) was captured in a study of cytomegalovirus exposure and HLA in healthy donors. PCR primers comprised 60 Vbeta and 13 Jbeta primers. Method: immunoSEQ multiplex PCR; TCRdb's copy keeps in-frame clones and lacks some. The sample lists under 70,000 clones, 70% to 85% seen once, with about 3.1% in the top ten. In germline, CDR1 is SNHLY, CDR2 FYNNEI. This CDR3 has 16 residues. Trimming at V came to 4 bases and at J to 4 bases, leaving 10 bases not matched to a gene. The V gene is TRBV2, the J gene TRBJ1-5; 7 positions match TRBD1. This clonotype was obtained from a man aged 50-60 years in good health and CMV-seronegative. Sequenced input: PBMCs. CDR3 protein: CASSGDRDEANQPQHF. DNA of the CDR3: TGTGCCAGCAGTGGGGACAGAGATGAAGCAAATCAGCCCCAGCATTTT.